This TCR beta chain was observed in a study of T cell responses to AZD1222 COVID-19 vaccine. General observations from the study: Most donors were white British, females outnumbered males, and clonal diversity was possibly underestimated.

Germline assignment: CDR1 LNHDA and CDR2 SQIVND (reference sequence). With 1 base clipped from V and 0 bases from J, the junction kept 1 base outside the gene matches. CDR3 length: 15 amino acids. TCRdb's copy holds only in-frame clones and misses some; the assay was immunoSEQ multiplex PCR. The profile shows under 150,000 clones, approximately 91% of them singletons. On this clone itself: Its antigen remains unknown.

The sequencing here drew on peripheral blood, taken 28 days after the second AZD1222 dose. The chain is built from TRBV19 and TRBJ1-2; 8 bases are a match to TRBD1. This clonotype originated in an adult who received the AZD1222 COVID-19 vaccine. The CDR3 loop reads CASSIGTGPNYGYTF. The CDR3 DNA follows: TGTGCCAGTAGTATAGGGACAGGGCCTAACTATGGCTACACCTTC.